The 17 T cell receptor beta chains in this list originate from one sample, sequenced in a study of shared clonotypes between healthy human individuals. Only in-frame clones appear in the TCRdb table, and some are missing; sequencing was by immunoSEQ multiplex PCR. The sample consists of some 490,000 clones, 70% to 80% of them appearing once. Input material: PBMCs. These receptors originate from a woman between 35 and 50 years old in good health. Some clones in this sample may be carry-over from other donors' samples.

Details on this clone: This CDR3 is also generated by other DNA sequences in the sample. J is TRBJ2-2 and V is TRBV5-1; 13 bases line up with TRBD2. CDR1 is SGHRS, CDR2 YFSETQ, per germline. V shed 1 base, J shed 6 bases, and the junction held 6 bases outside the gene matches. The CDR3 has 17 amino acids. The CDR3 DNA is TGCGCCAGCAGCTTGAGAGGCGGACTAGCGGGAGCCGGGGAGCTGTTTTTT. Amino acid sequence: CASSLRGGLAGAGELFF.

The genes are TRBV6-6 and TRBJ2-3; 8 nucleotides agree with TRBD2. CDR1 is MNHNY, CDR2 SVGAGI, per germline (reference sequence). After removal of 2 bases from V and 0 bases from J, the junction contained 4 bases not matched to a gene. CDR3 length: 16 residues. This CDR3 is CASSYGVAGSTDTQYF. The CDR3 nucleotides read TGTGCCAGCAGTTACGGGGTAGCGGGGAGCACAGATACGCAGTATTTT.

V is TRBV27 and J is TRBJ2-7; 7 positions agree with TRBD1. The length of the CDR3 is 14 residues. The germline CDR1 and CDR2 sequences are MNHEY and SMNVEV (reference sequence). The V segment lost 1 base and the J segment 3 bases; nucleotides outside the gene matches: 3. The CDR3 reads CASSLLDRIYEQYF. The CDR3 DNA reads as TGTGCCAGCAGTTTATTGGACAGGATCTACGAGCAGTACTTC.

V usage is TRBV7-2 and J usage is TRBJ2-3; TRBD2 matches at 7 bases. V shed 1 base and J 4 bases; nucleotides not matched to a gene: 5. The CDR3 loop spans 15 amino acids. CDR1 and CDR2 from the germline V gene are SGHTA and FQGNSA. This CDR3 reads CASSLGGSGSDTQYF. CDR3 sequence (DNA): TGTGCCAGCAGCTTAGGCGGGAGTGGGTCAGATACGCAGTATTTT.

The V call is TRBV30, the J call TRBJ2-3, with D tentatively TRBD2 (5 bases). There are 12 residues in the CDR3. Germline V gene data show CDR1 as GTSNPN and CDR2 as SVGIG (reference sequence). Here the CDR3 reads CSRAASTDTQYF. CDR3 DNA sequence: TGTTCGCGAGCGGCTAGCACAGATACGCAGTATTTT.

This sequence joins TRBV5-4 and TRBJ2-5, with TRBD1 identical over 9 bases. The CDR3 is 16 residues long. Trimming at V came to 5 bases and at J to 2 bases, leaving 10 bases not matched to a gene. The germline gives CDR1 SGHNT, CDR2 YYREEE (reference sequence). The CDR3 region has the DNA TGTGCCAGCAGTTCCCGACAGGGGGGCGCACAAGAGACCCAGTACTTC. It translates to CASSSRQGGAQETQYF. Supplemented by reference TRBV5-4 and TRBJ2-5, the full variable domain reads ETGVTQSPTHLIKTRGQQVTLRCSSQSGHNTVSWYQQALGQGPQFIFQYYREEENGRGNFPPRFSGLQFPNYSSELNVNALELDDSALYLCASSSRQGGAQETQYFGPGTRLLVL.

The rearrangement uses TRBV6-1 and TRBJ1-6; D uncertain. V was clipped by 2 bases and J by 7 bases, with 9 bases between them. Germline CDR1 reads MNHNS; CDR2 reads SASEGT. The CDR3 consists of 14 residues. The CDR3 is CASSEMFRNSPLHF. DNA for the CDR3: TGTGCCAGCAGTGAAATGTTTCGGAATTCACCCCTCCACTTT.

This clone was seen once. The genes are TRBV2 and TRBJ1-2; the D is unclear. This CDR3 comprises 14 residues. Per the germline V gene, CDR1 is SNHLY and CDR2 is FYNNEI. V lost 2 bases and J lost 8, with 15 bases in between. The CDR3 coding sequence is TGTGCCAGCAGTGAATCGACATCGAGAGGGGGCTACACCTTC. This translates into CASSESTSRGGYTF.

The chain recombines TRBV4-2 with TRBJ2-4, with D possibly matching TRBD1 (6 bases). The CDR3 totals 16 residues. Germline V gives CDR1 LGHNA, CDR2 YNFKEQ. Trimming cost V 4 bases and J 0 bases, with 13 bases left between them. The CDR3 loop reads CASSPSGTLAKNIQYF. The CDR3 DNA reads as TGTGCCAGCAGCCCGTCGGGGACACTAGCCAAAAACATTCAGTACTTC.

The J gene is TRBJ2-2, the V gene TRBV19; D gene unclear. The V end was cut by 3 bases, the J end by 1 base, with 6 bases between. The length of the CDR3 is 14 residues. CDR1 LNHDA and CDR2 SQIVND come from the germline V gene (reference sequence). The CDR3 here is CASSIMGNTGELFF. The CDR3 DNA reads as TGTGCCAGTAGTATCATGGGGAACACCGGGGAGCTGTTTTTT.

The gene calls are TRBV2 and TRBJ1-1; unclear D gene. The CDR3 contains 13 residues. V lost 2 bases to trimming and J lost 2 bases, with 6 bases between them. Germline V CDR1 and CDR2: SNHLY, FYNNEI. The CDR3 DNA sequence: TGTGCCAGCAGTGAATTCAGAAACACTGAAGCTTTCTTT. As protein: CASSEFRNTEAFF. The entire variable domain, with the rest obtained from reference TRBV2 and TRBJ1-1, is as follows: EPEVTQTPSHQVTQMGQEVILRCVPISNHLYFYWYRQILGQKVEFLVSFYNNEISEKSEIFDDQFSVERPDGSNFTLKIRSTKLEDSAMYFCASSEFRNTEAFFGQGTRLTVV.

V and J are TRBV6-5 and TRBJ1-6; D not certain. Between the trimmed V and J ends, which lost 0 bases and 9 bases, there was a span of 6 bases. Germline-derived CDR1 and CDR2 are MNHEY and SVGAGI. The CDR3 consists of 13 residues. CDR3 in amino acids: CASSYSMGSPLHF. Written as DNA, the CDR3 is TGTGCCAGCAGTTACTCGATGGGTTCACCCCTCCACTTT.

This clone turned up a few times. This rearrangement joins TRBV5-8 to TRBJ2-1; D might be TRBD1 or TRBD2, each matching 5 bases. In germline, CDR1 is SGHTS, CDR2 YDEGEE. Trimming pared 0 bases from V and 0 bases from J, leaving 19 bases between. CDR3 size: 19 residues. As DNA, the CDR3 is TGTGCCAGCAGCTTGGCCTCTTGGGGGAGCACAAGCTCCTACAATGAGCAGTTCTTC. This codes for CASSLASWGSTSSYNEQFF.

This CDR3 is CASSQSAGGRLYGYTF. CDR3 DNA: TGTGCCAGCAGCCAATCAGCAGGGGGCAGACTCTATGGCTACACCTTC. V is TRBV16 and J is TRBJ1-2, with 8 bases aligning to TRBD1. This CDR3 comprises 16 residues. CDR1 is KGHSY and CDR2 is FQNENV in the germline V gene. V dropped 0 bases and J dropped 4; count of bases not matched to a gene: 7.

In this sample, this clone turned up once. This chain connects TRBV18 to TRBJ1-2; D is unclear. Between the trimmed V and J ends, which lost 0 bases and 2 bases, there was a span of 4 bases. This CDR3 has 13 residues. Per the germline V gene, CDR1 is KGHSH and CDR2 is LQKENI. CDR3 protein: CASSPPGNYGYTF. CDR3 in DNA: TGTGCCAGCTCACCACCGGGGAACTATGGCTACACCTTC. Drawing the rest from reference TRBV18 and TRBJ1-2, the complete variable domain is NAGVMQNPRHLVRRRGQEARLRCSPMKGHSHVYWYRQLPEEGLKFMVYLQKENIIDESGMPKERFSAEFPKEGPSILRIQQVVRGDSAAYFCASSPPGNYGYTFGSGTRLTVV.

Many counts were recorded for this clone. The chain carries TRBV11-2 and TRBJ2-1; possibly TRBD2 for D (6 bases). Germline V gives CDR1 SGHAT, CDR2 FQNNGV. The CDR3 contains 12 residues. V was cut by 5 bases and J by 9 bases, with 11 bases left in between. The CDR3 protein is CASSEWGVEQFF. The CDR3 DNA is TGTGCCAGCAGCGAATGGGGGGTTGAGCAGTTCTTC.

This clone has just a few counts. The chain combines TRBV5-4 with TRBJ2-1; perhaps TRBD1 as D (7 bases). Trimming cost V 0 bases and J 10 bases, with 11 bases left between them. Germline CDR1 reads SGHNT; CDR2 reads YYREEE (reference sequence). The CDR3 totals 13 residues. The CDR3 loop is CASSLGQGGEQFF. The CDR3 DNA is TGTGCCAGCAGCTTGGGTCAGGGGGGCGAGCAGTTCTTC.